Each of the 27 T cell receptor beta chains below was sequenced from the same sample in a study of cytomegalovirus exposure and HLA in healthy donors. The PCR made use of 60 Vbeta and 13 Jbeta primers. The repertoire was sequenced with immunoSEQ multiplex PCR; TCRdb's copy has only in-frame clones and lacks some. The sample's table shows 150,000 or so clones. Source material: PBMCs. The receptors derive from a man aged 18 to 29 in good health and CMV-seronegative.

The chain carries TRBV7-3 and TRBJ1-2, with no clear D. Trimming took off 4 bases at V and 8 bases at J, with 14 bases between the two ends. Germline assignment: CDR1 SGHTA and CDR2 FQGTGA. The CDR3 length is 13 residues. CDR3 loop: CASSSTQASGYTF. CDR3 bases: TGTGCCAGCAGCTCGACCCAGGCGTCCGGCTACACCTTC.

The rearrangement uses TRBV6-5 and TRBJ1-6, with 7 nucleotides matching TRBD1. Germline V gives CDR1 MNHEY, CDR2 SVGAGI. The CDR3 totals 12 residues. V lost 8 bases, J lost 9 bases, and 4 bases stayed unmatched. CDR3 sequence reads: CASDYRGSPLHF. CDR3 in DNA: TGTGCCAGCGATTACAGGGGTTCACCCCTCCACTTT.

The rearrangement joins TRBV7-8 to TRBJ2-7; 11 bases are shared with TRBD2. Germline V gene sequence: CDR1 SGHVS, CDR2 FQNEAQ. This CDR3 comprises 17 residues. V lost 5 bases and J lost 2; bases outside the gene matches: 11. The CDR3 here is CASSTTSGSERPYEQYF. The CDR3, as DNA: TGTGCCAGCAGCACTACTAGCGGGAGCGAACGGCCCTACGAGCAGTACTTC.

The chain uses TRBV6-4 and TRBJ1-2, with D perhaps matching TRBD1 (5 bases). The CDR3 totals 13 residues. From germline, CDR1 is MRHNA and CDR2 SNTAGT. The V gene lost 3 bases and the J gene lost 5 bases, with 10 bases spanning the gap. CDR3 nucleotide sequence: TGTGCCAGCAGTGAGGGGCAGGGTTATGGCTACACCTTC. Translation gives CASSEGQGYGYTF.

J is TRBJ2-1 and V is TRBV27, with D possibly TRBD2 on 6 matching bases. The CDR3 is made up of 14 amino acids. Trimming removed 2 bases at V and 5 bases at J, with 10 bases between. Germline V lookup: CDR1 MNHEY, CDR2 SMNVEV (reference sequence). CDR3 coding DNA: TGTGCCAGCAGTTTAACGGGAGTGCACAATGAGCAGTTCTTC. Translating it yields CASSLTGVHNEQFF.

CDR3 region: CASSQDVGQGNFGANVLTF. DNA of the CDR3: TGCGCCAGCAGCCAAGATGTGGGACAGGGAAATTTTGGGGCCAACGTCCTGACTTTC. The chain has TRBV4-1 and TRBJ2-6; the match to TRBD1 covers 9 bases. The CDR3 sequence is 19 residues long. CDR1 is MGHRA, CDR2 YSYEKL, per germline. Trimming at V came to 0 bases and at J to 3 bases, leaving 9 bases not matched to a gene.

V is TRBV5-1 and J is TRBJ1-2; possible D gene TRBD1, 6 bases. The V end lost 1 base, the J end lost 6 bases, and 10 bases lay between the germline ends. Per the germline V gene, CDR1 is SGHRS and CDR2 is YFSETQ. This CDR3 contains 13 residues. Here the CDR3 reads CASSLFGGDGYTF. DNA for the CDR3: TGCGCCAGCAGCTTGTTTGGGGGCGATGGCTACACCTTC.

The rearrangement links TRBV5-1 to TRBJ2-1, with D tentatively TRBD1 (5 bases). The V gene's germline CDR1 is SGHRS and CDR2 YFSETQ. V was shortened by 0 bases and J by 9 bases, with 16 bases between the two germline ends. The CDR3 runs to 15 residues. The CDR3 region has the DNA TGCGCCAGCAGCTTGGAACGAAGGGGTGACACTGAGCAGTTCTTC. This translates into CASSLERRGDTEQFF.

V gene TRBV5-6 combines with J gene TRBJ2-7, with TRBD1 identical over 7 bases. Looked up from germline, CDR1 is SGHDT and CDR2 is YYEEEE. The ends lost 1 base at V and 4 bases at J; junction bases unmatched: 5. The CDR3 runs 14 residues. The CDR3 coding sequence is TGTGCCAGCAGCTTGACGGGCAGGGGGTACGAGCAGTACTTC. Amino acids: CASSLTGRGYEQYF.

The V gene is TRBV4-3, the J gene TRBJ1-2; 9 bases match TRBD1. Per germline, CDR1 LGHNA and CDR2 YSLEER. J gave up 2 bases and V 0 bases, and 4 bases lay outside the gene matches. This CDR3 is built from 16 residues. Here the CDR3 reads CASSQDNDRGNYGYTF. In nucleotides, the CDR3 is TGCGCCAGCAGCCAAGATAACGACAGGGGGAACTATGGCTACACCTTC.

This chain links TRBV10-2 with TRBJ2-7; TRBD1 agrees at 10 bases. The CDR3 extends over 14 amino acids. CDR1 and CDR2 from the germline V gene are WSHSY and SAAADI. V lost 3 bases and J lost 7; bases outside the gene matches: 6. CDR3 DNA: TGCGCCAGCAGTGACGGGACAGGGGTGGGGGAGCAGTACTTC. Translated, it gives CASSDGTGVGEQYF.

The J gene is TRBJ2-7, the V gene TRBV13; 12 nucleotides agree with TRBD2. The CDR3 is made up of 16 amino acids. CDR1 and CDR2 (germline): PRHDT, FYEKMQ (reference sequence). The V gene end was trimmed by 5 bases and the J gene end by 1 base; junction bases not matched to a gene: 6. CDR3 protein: CASSPRLAGVSYEQYF. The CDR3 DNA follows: TGTGCCAGCAGCCCCCGACTAGCGGGAGTTTCCTACGAGCAGTACTTC.

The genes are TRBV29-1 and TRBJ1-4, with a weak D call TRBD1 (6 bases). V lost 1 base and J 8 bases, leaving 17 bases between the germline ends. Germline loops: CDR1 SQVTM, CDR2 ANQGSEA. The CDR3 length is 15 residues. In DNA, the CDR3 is TGCAGCGTTGAAGCCACCGGGGGGCAATACGAAAAACTGTTTTTT. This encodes CSVEATGGQYEKLFF.

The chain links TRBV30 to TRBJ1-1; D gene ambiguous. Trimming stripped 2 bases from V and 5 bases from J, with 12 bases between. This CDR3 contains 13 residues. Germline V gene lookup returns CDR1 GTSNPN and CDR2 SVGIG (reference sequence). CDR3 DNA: TGTGCCTGGAGTATGGTGGTACGGACTGAAGCTTTCTTT. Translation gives CAWSMVVRTEAFF.

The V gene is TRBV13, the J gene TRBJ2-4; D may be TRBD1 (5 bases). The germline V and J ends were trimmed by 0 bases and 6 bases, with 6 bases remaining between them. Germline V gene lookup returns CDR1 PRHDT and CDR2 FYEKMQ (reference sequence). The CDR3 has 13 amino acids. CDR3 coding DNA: TGTGCCAGCAGCTTAGGCCAGGGAAACATTCAGTACTTC. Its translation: CASSLGQGNIQYF.

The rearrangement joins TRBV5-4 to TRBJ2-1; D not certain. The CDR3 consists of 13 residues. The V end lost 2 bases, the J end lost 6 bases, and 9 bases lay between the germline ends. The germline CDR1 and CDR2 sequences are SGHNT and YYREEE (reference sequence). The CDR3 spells CASSLSRRNEQFF. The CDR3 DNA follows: TGTGCCAGCAGCTTATCCCGTCGCAATGAGCAGTTCTTC.

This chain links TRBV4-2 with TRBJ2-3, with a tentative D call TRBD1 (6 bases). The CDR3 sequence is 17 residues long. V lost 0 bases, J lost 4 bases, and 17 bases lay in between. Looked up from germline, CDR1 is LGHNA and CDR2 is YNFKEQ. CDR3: CASSQDVRSGAPDTQYF. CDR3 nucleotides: TGTGCCAGCAGCCAAGATGTCCGTTCAGGGGCACCAGATACGCAGTATTTT.

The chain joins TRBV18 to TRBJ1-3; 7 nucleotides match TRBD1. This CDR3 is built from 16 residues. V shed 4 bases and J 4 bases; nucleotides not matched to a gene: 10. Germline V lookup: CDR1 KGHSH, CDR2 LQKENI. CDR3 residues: CASSLFSGTAGNTIYF. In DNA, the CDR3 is TGTGCCAGCTCACTCTTCTCCGGGACAGCCGGAAACACCATATATTTT.

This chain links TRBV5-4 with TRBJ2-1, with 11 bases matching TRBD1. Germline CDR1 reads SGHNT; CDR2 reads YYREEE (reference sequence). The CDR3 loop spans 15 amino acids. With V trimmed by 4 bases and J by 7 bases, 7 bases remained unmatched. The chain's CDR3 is CASSVGQGGWNEQFF. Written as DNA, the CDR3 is TGTGCCAGCAGCGTGGGACAGGGGGGTTGGAATGAGCAGTTCTTC.

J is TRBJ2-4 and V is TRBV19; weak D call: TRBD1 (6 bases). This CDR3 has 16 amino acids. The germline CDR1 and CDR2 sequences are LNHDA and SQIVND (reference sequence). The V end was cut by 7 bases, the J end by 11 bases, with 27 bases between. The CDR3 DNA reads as TGTGCCAGTAATTTTCTGTACCACAGGGTGGGAAGGGTTCAGTACTTC. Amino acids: CASNFLYHRVGRVQYF.

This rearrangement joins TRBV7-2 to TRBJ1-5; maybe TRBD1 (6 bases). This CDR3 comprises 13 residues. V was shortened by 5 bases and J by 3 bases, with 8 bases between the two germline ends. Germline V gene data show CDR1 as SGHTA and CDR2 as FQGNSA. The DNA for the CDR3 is TGTGCCAGCAGCGGACAGAACAATCAGCCCCAGCATTTT. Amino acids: CASSGQNNQPQHF.

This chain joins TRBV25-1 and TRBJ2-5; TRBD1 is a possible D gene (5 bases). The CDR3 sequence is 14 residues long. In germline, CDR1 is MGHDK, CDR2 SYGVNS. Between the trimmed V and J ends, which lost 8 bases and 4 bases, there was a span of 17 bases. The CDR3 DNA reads TGTGCCAGCGCGATTACAGGCCCCGGAGAGACCCAGTACTTC. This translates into CASAITGPGETQYF.

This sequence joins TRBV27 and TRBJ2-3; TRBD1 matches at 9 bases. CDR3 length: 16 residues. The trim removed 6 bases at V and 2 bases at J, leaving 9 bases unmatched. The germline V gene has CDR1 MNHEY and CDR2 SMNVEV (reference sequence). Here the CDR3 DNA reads TGTGCCAGCAGCCTACTGGGACAGGGATTCACAGATACGCAGTATTTT. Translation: CASSLLGQGFTDTQYF.

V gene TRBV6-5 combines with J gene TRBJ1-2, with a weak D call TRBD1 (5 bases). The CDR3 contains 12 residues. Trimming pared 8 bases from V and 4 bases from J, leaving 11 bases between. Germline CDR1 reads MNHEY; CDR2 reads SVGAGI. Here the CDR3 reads CASGGTVYGYTF. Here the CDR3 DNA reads TGTGCCAGCGGAGGGACGGTCTATGGCTACACCTTC.

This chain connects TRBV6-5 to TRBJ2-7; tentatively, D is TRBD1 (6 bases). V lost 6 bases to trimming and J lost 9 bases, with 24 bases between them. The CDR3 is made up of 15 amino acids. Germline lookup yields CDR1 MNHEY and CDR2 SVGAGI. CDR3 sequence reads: CASSHDAGSYRVQYF. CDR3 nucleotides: TGTGCCAGCAGCCACGACGCAGGGTCATACAGGGTGCAGTACTTC.

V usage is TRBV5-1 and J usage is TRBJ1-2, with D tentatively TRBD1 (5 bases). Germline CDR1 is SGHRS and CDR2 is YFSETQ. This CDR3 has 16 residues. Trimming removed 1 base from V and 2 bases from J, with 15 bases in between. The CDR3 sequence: CASSLTLGGVNYGYTF. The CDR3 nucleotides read TGCGCCAGCAGCTTGACCCTGGGGGGGGTGAACTATGGCTACACCTTC.

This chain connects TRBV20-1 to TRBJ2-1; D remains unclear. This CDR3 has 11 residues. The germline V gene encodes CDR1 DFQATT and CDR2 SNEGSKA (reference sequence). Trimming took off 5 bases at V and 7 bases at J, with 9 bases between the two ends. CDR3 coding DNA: TGCAGTGCTGTTGGAGCGAATGAGCAGTTCTTC. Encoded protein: CSAVGANEQFF.